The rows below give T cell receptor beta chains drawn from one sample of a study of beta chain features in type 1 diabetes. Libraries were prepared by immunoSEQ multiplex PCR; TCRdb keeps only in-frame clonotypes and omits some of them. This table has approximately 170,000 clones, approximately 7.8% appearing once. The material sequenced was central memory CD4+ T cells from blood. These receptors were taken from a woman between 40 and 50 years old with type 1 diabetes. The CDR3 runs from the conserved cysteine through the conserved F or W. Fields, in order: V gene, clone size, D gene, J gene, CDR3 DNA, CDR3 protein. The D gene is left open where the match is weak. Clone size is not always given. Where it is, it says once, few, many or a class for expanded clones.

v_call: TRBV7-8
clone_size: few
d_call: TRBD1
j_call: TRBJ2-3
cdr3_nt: TGTGCCAGCAGCTACGGGACAGGGGGCACAGATACGCAGTATTTT
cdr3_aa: CASSYGTGGTDTQYF

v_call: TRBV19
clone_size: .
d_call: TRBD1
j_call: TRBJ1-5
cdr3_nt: TGTGCCAGTAGTGACGACAGGGAAGACCAGCCCCAGCATTTT
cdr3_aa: CASSDDREDQPQHF

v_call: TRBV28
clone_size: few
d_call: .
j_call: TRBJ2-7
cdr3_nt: TGTGCCAGCAGGGCAGGGTTGCTCTCCTACGAGCAGTACTTC
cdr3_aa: CASRAGLLSYEQYF

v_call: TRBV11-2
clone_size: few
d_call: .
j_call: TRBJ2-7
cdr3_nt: TGTGTCGTCGGGGGAGGCACAACCTACGAGCAGTACTTC
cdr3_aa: CVVGGGTTYEQYF

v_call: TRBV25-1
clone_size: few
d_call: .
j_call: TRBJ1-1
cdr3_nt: TGTGCCAGCAGTGAATCCAATGGCTTTGAAGCTTTCTTT
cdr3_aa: CASSESNGFEAFF

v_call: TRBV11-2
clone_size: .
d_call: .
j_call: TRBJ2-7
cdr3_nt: TGTGCCAGCAGCCTACGACAATCCTACGAGCAGTACTTC
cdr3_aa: CASSLRQSYEQYF

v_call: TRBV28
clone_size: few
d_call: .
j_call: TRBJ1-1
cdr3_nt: TGTGCCAGCAGTACAGGGCCGAACACTGAAGCTTTCTTT
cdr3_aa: CASSTGPNTEAFF

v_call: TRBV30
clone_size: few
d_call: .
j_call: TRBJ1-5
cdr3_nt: TGTGCCTGGAGTGCAGGGGAGGGTGGCAATCAGCCCCAGCATTTT
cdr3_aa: CAWSAGEGGNQPQHF

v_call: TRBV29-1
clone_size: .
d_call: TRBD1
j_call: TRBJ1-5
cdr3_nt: TGCAGCGTTATTACGTCGACAGGGGGGCCCCAGCCCCAGCATTTT
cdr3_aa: CSVITSTGGPQPQHF

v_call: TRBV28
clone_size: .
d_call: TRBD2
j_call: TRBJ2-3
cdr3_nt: TGTGCCAGCAGGGGGGGGACTAGCGGTCGGGATACGCAGTATTTT
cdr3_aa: CASRGGTSGRDTQYF

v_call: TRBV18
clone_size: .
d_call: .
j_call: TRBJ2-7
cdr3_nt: TGTGCCAGCTCACAATCACAGGTCTACGAGCAGTACTTC
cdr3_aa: CASSQSQVYEQYF

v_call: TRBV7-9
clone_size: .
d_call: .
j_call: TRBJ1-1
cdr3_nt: TGTGCCAGCAAGCAAGGAGTGGAAGCTTTCTTT
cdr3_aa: CASKQGVEAFF

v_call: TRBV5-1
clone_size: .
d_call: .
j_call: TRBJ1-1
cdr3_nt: TGCGCCAGCAGCTTATCAGGGGCTAGGGTCACTGAAGCTTTCTTT
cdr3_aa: CASSLSGARVTEAFF

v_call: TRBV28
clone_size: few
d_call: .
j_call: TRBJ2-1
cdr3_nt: TGTGCCAGCAGTTGGGCCGGCCGATACAATGAGCAGTTCTTC
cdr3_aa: CASSWAGRYNEQFF

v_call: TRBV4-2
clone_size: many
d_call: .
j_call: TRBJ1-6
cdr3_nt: TGTGCCAGCAGCCAAGTTATAGATTCACCCCTCCACTTT
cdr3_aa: CASSQVIDSPLHF

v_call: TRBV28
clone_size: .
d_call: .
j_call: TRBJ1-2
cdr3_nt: TGTGCCAGCAGTCCAGGGGTGGGAAACTATGGCTACACCTTC
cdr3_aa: CASSPGVGNYGYTF

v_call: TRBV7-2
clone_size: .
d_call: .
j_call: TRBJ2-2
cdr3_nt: TGTGCCAGCAGCCCTGGGGGGATCCTAGGGGGGGAGCTGTTTTTT
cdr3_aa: CASSPGGILGGELFF

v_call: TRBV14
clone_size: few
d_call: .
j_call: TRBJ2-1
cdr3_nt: TGTGCCAGCAGCCATGGAGGGGGGGCCCGGGAGCAGTTCTTC
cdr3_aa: CASSHGGGAREQFF

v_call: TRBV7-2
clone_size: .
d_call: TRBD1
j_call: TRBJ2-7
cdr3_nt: TGTGCCAGCACCTTGGACAGGTCTTACCCCTACGAGCAGTACTTC
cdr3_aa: CASTLDRSYPYEQYF

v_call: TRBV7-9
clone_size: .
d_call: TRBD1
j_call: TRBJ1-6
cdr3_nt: TGTGCCAGCAGCTTAGGGGGACAGGGACATTCACCCCTCCACTTT
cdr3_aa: CASSLGGQGHSPLHF

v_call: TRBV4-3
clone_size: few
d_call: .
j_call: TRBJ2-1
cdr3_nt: TGCGCCAGCAGCCAAGTCGGAGCTAGGTCTAGGAATGAGCAGTTCTTC
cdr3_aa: CASSQVGARSRNEQFF

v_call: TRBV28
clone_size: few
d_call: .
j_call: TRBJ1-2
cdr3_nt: TGTGCCAGCAGTTTACAGGGTTTCGCTAACTATGGCTACACCTTC
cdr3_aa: CASSLQGFANYGYTF

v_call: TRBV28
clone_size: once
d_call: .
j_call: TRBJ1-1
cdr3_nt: TGTGCCAGCAGTTTAAAGCCGAATCTTGAAGCTTTCTTT
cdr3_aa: CASSLKPNLEAFF

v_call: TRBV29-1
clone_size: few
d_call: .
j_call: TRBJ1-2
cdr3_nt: TGCAGCGTCCTTAGGGGTGACTATGGCTACACCTTC
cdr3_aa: CSVLRGDYGYTF

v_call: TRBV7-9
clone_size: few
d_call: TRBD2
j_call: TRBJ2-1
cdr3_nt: TGTGCCAGCAGCTTCCGGGACTACGACAATGAGCAGTTCTTC
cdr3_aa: CASSFRDYDNEQFF

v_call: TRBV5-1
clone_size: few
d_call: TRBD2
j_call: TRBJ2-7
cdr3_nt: TGCGCCAGCAGCTCCCCCCTAAGCGGGACCGAGCAGTACTTC
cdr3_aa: CASSSPLSGTEQYF

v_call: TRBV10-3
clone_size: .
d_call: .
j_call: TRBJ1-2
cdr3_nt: TGTGCCGCAGCCAGGGTCCCCAACTATGGCTACACCTTC
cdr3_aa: CAAARVPNYGYTF

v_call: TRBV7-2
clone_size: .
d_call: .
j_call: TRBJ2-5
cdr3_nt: TGTGCCAGCAGCGACGCTGCTGTGGGGGCGGGAGAGACCCAGTACTTC
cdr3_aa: CASSDAAVGAGETQYF

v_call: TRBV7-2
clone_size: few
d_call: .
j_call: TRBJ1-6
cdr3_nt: TGTGCCAGCAGCTCGCAGGGAAATTCACCCCTCCACTTT
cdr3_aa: CASSSQGNSPLHF

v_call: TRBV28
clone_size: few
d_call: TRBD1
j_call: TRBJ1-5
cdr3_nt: TGTGCCAGCAGTCAGCCCAGGGGGCGGGGGCAGCCCCAGCATTTT
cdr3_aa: CASSQPRGRGQPQHF